Listed here are 15 T cell receptor beta chains from one sample, sequenced in a study of early T cells in non-severe SARS-CoV-2 infection. In TCRdb, the 5' RACE reads were re-called with MiXCR into one record per CDR3 protein. The profile shows 60,000 or so distinct CDR3 sequences, roughly an eighth of them singletons. Sequenced sample: whole blood. The receptors were sampled from an adult who was a healthcare worker with PCR-confirmed SARS-CoV-2 infection or an uninfected control (not recorded which).

This clonotype was recorded a few times. This chain joins TRBV6-5 and TRBJ1-1; D perhaps matches TRBD1 (5 bases). V lost 4 bases and J 1 base, leaving 10 bases between the germline ends. The CDR3 is 14 amino acids. From germline, CDR1 is MNHEY and CDR2 SVGAGI. The CDR3 DNA is TGTGCCAGCAGTTCCGGGACTTGGAACACTGAAGCTTTCTTT. Translating gives CASSSGTWNTEAFF.

This clonotype was seen repeatedly, ten times or more. The rearrangement uses TRBV5-1 and TRBJ2-1, with 11 bases identical to TRBD2. Germline lookup yields CDR1 SGHRS and CDR2 YFSETQ. V lost 3 bases to trimming and J lost 10 bases; unmatched junction nucleotides: 9. The CDR3 extends over 15 amino acids. The DNA for the CDR3 is TGCGCCAGCAGCTCGAATAGCGGGGGGGTTCAAGAGCAGTTCTTC. Protein product: CASSSNSGGVQEQFF. Filled out from reference TRBV5-1 and TRBJ2-1, the complete variable domain reads KAGVTQTPRYLIKTRGQQVTLSCSPISGHRSVSWYQQTPGQGLQFLFEYFSETQRNKGNFPGRFSGRQFSNSRSEMNVSTLELGDSALYLCASSSNSGGVQEQFFGPGTRLTVL.

This clonotype was seen many times. The chain employs TRBV3-1 and TRBJ2-7, with TRBD1 as a possible D gene (5 bases). The CDR3 covers 15 residues. V lost 4 bases and J lost 5, with 18 bases in between. The germline V gene encodes CDR1 LGHDT and CDR2 YNNKEL (reference sequence). CDR3 nucleotides: TGTGCCAGCAGCCCTGGGGCGGAGATCTTCCACGAGCAGTACTTC. Amino acids: CASSPGAEIFHEQYF.

This clonotype has just a few counts. The chain couples TRBV28 to TRBJ1-1; D is uncertain. Germline V CDR1 and CDR2: MDHEN, SYDVKM. The CDR3 spans 12 residues. Trimming left V 4 bases short and J 7 bases short, with 10 bases between. Here the CDR3 reads CASSSHVGEAFF. The CDR3 DNA follows: TGTGCCAGCAGTTCCCACGTGGGTGAAGCTTTCTTT.

The sample holds many counts of this clonotype. V usage is TRBV6-5 and J usage is TRBJ2-1, with D perhaps TRBD1 (6 bases). The CDR3 sequence is 16 residues long. CDR1 MNHEY and CDR2 SVGAGI come from the germline V gene. Trimming took 8 bases from V and 0 from J, leaving 17 bases between them. CDR3 region: CASSRPGHNSYNEQFF. The CDR3 coding sequence is TGTGCCAGCTCCAGACCGGGACACAACTCCTACAATGAGCAGTTCTTC.

The table lists this clonotype with many counts. This chain joins TRBV7-9 and TRBJ2-7; D gene ambiguous. The V end was cut by 5 bases, the J end by 1 base, with 9 bases between. Germline-derived CDR1 and CDR2 are SEHNR and FQNEAQ (reference sequence). The CDR3 spans 13 residues. CDR3 amino acids: CASSVTVSYEQYF. The CDR3 nucleotides read TGTGCCAGCAGCGTTACAGTTTCCTACGAGCAGTACTTC.

This clonotype was counted ten times or more. The chain carries TRBV19 and TRBJ2-1, with 12 bases that match TRBD2. Losses at the gene ends were 5 bases for V and 1 base for J; bases not matched to a gene: 12. The germline V gene encodes CDR1 LNHDA and CDR2 SQIVND (reference sequence). The length of the CDR3 is 19 residues. CDR3 loop: CASSSRLAGEAGSYNEQFF. The DNA for the CDR3 is TGTGCCAGTAGTTCCCGACTAGCGGGAGAAGCCGGGTCCTACAATGAGCAGTTCTTC.

In this sample, this clonotype turned up many times. This sequence joins TRBV20-1 and TRBJ1-4; maybe TRBD1 (5 bases). Germline V gene lookup returns CDR1 DFQATT and CDR2 SNEGSKA (reference sequence). The V end lost 3 bases, the J end lost 8 bases, and 7 bases lay between the germline ends. CDR3 length equals 11 residues. In DNA, the CDR3 is TGCAGTGCTAGCAGGGACGAAAAACTGTTTTTT. The encoded protein is CSASRDEKLFF.

The chain couples TRBV20-1 to TRBJ2-3; D is uncertain. The V gene lost 6 bases and the J gene lost 0 bases, with 7 bases spanning the gap. Germline values: CDR1 DFQATT, CDR2 SNEGSKA (reference sequence). The CDR3 is made up of 12 amino acids. The CDR3 region is CSAPDSTDTQYF. DNA for the CDR3: TGCAGTGCCCCCGACAGCACAGATACGCAGTATTTT.

The chain joins TRBV29-1 to TRBJ1-1, with D tentatively TRBD1 (5 bases). V shed 7 bases and J shed 0 bases, with 12 bases lying between them. This CDR3 is built from 13 residues. Germline V gene lookup returns CDR1 SQVTM and CDR2 ANQGSEA. The CDR3 sequence is CSGDRGMNTEAFF. CDR3 DNA: TGCAGCGGGGACCGGGGGATGAACACTGAAGCTTTCTTT.

This clonotype has only a few counts. The genes are TRBV19 and TRBJ2-1; possibly TRBD1 or TRBD2 for D (6 bases each). Between the trimmed V and J ends, which lost 1 base and 5 bases, there was a span of 15 bases. Germline CDR1 LNHDA, CDR2 SQIVND (reference sequence). This CDR3 has 16 amino acids. The CDR3 is CASSIGQRGENNEQFF. CDR3 sequence (DNA): TGTGCCAGTAGTATAGGGCAGAGGGGGGAAAACAATGAGCAGTTCTTC.

This clonotype appeared many times. This chain joins TRBV28 and TRBJ2-3; 8 positions agree with TRBD1. Trimming at V came to 5 bases and at J to 4 bases, leaving 11 bases not matched to a gene. The CDR3 runs to 16 residues. The germline V gene encodes CDR1 MDHEN and CDR2 SYDVKM. The CDR3 coding sequence is TGTGCCAGCAGTAACCTCCCGGGACAGGCATCAGATACGCAGTATTTT. This codes for CASSNLPGQASDTQYF.

This clonotype was seen more than once but under ten times. The chain is built from TRBV7-6 and TRBJ2-3, with 12 nucleotides matching TRBD2. The V segment lost 4 bases and the J segment 4 bases; nucleotides outside the gene matches: 6. The CDR3 contains 16 residues. Germline V lookup: CDR1 SGHVS, CDR2 FNYEAQ. CDR3 protein: CASSSSSGGAADTQYF. The DNA for the CDR3 is TGTGCCAGCAGCTCCTCTAGCGGGGGGGCGGCAGATACGCAGTATTTT.

This clonotype was detected a few times. V gene TRBV10-3 combines with J gene TRBJ2-7; D call uncertain. The ends were cut back, 6 bases at V and 2 bases at J, with 14 bases in the middle. Germline CDR1 reads ENHRY; CDR2 reads SYGVKD. The CDR3 has 14 amino acids. CDR3 in DNA: TGTGCCATCAGACCCGGCGGCAGAACCTACGAGCAGTACTTC. It translates to CAIRPGGRTYEQYF.

The sample holds a few counts of this clonotype. The chain has TRBV10-1 and TRBJ2-7; 7 nucleotides agree with TRBD1. The CDR3 covers 14 residues. In germline, CDR1 is WNHNN, CDR2 SYGVQD (reference sequence). With V trimmed by 2 bases and J by 6 bases, 7 bases remained unmatched. The CDR3 nucleotides are TGCGCCAGCAGTGAGCAGACAGGGAACGGCGAGCAGTACTTC. Its protein is CASSEQTGNGEQYF.